The 30 T cell receptor beta chains listed next were all sequenced from one sample in a study of cytomegalovirus exposure and HLA in healthy donors. Use of 60 Vbeta and 13 Jbeta primers characterized the PCR. Clones were sequenced by immunoSEQ multiplex PCR, and TCRdb holds only the in-frame ones, with some missing. Counted here are about 110,000 clones, approximately 83% occurring once; the ten biggest clones make up about 1.8%. Sequencing used PBMCs. The origin of the receptors is a man aged 40-49 years in good health and CMV-seronegative.

The V and J genes are TRBV7-8 and TRBJ2-1, with a tentative D call TRBD2 (5 bases). CDR1 is SGHVS and CDR2 is FQNEAQ in the germline V gene. Trimming stripped 5 bases from V and 0 bases from J, with 14 bases between. The CDR3 is 16 amino acids. CDR3 DNA sequence: TGTGCCAGCAGCCCAGCGGACCCTCCCTCCTACAATGAGCAGTTCTTC. Its protein product is CASSPADPPSYNEQFF. Based on the CDR3 plus reference TRBV7-8 and TRBJ2-1, the full variable domain is GAGVSQSPRYKVAKRGQDVALRCDPISGHVSLFWYQQALGQGPEFLTYFQNEAQLDKSGLPSDRFFAERPEGSVSTLKIQRTQQEDSAVYLCASSPADPPSYNEQFFGPGTRLTVL.

The chain links TRBV4-3 to TRBJ2-1; 9 nucleotides align to TRBD2. Germline V CDR1 and CDR2: LGHNA, YSLEER. With 3 bases clipped from V and 9 bases from J, the junction kept 6 bases outside the gene matches. The CDR3 is 14 amino acids. The DNA for the CDR3 is TGCGCCAGCAGCCATGTAGCGGGGGTGGGTGAGCAGTTCTTC. Translation gives CASSHVAGVGEQFF.

This chain joins TRBV6-1 and TRBJ1-5; D possibly corresponds to TRBD1 (5 bases). Trimming stripped 8 bases from V and 8 bases from J, with 13 bases between. Germline loops: CDR1 MNHNS, CDR2 SASEGT. The CDR3 extends over 12 amino acids. The CDR3 protein is CASGTGPKPQHF. The CDR3 DNA is TGTGCCAGCGGAACAGGCCCCAAGCCCCAGCATTTT.

The V call is TRBV28, the J call TRBJ1-2; D is possibly TRBD1 (6 bases). Germline V gene sequence: CDR1 MDHEN, CDR2 SYDVKM. This CDR3 has 14 residues. V lost 7 bases and J 5 bases, leaving 17 bases between the germline ends. CDR3 loop: CASTRSGRGYGYTF. The DNA for the CDR3 is TGTGCCAGCACCAGGTCAGGAAGGGGGTATGGCTACACCTTC.

The V call is TRBV5-1, the J call TRBJ2-7, with D maybe TRBD2 (6 bases). V shed 0 bases and J shed 2 bases, with 9 bases lying between them. Germline-derived CDR1 and CDR2 are SGHRS and YFSETQ. The CDR3 is made up of 14 amino acids. The CDR3 loop is CASSLVGGPYEQYF. The CDR3 DNA reads TGCGCCAGCAGCTTGGTCGGGGGACCCTACGAGCAGTACTTC.

This chain joins TRBV6-1 and TRBJ2-1; 8 nucleotides match TRBD1. From germline, CDR1 is MNHNS and CDR2 SASEGT. The CDR3 spans 14 residues. J was trimmed by 6 bases and V by 5 bases; bases with no gene match: 6. CDR3 protein: CASSLWTGRNEQFF. CDR3 nucleotide sequence: TGTGCCAGCAGTCTTTGGACAGGGCGCAATGAGCAGTTCTTC.

This chain connects TRBV4-2 to TRBJ2-2; the match to TRBD2 covers 11 bases. The CDR3 has 16 residues. The trim removed 4 bases at V and 9 bases at J, leaving 10 bases unmatched. The germline gives CDR1 LGHNA, CDR2 YNFKEQ. The CDR3 DNA reads as TGTGCCAGCAGCCTTACTAGCGGGGGCGTTCACCGGGAGCTGTTTTTT. This sequence encodes CASSLTSGGVHRELFF.

The rearrangement joins TRBV5-1 to TRBJ1-1; 8 nucleotides match TRBD1. Per germline, CDR1 SGHRS and CDR2 YFSETQ. The CDR3 sequence is 16 residues long. J lost 1 base, V lost 0 bases, and 5 bases had no gene match. This CDR3 is CASSLVGQGANTEAFF. The CDR3 DNA follows: TGCGCCAGCAGCTTGGTCGGGCAGGGGGCGAACACTGAAGCTTTCTTT.

This clone occurred once. This CDR3 is CASSPGTIRETQYF. The CDR3 region has the DNA TGCGCCAGCAGCCCCGGGACAATTCGGGAGACCCAGTACTTC. This rearrangement joins TRBV5-1 to TRBJ2-5; D is possibly TRBD1 (6 bases). The CDR3 is 14 amino acids. V was trimmed by 4 bases and J by 5 bases, leaving 15 bases between them. The germline V gene encodes CDR1 SGHRS and CDR2 YFSETQ.

This chain connects TRBV5-6 to TRBJ2-7; tentatively, D is TRBD1 (6 bases). V lost 2 bases and J 6 bases, leaving 15 bases between the germline ends. In germline, CDR1 is SGHDT, CDR2 YYEEEE. The CDR3 extends over 14 amino acids. The CDR3 here is CASSFAQGKSEQYF. Written as DNA, the CDR3 is TGTGCCAGCAGCTTTGCCCAGGGGAAGTCCGAGCAGTACTTC.

The chain links TRBV12-5 to TRBJ1-2, with 7 bases fitting TRBD1. V lost 6 bases, J lost 5 bases, and 3 bases stayed unmatched. The CDR3 has 12 amino acids. The germline V gene encodes CDR1 LGHNT and CDR2 FRNRAP. This CDR3 reads CASGRQGYGYTF. The CDR3 nucleotides are TGTGCTAGTGGGCGACAGGGATATGGCTACACCTTC.

This clone appeared once. The chain joins TRBV2 to TRBJ1-6; D remains unclear. Between the trimmed V and J ends, which lost 10 bases and 9 bases, there was a span of 16 bases. Germline CDR1 is SNHLY and CDR2 is FYNNEI. The CDR3 contains 13 residues. In DNA, the CDR3 is TGTGCCATCACCGAGAGTTCTGCTTCACCCCTCCACTTT. Translated: CAITESSASPLHF.

This chain connects TRBV6-6 to TRBJ1-1; D is uncertain. Germline V lookup: CDR1 MNHNY, CDR2 SVGAGI (reference sequence). The V and J ends lost 4 bases and 1 base respectively, with 7 bases between them. The CDR3 length is 13 residues. CDR3 nucleotides: TGTGCCAGCAGTTTGGCTCAGAACACTGAAGCTTTCTTT. Translation: CASSLAQNTEAFF.

The V call is TRBV5-1, the J call TRBJ2-3; 7 positions agree with TRBD1. Germline V gene data show CDR1 as SGHRS and CDR2 as YFSETQ. There are 13 residues in the CDR3. V lost 4 bases and J lost 6; bases outside the gene matches: 5. The CDR3 here is CASSRKQGDTQYF. DNA of the CDR3: TGCGCCAGCAGCCGGAAACAGGGGGATACGCAGTATTTT. Filled out from reference TRBV5-1 and TRBJ2-3, the complete variable domain reads KAGVTQTPRYLIKTRGQQVTLSCSPISGHRSVSWYQQTPGQGLQFLFEYFSETQRNKGNFPGRFSGRQFSNSRSEMNVSTLELGDSALYLCASSRKQGDTQYFGPGTRLTVL.

This clone was recorded only once. The CDR3 DNA sequence: TGTGCCAGCAGCTGGGACAGGGGATTTGAGACCCAGTACTTC. Translating gives CASSWDRGFETQYF. The gene calls are TRBV7-8 and TRBJ2-5; 10 bases line up with TRBD1. This CDR3 is built from 14 residues. The germline V gene has CDR1 SGHVS and CDR2 FQNEAQ. J was trimmed by 5 bases and V by 4 bases; bases with no gene match: 4.

This chain connects TRBV5-1 to TRBJ1-3, with D perhaps TRBD1 (6 bases). The germline CDR1 and CDR2 sequences are SGHRS and YFSETQ. The CDR3 contains 20 residues. Trimming took off 2 bases at V and 0 bases at J, with 24 bases between the two ends. CDR3 protein: CASSFVGGAPTGTSGNTIYF. DNA for the CDR3: TGCGCCAGCAGCTTTGTGGGGGGGGCCCCCACAGGGACCTCTGGAAACACCATATATTTT.

The count of this clone is one. J is TRBJ1-4 and V is TRBV7-9, with TRBD1 as a possible D gene (6 bases). The V end was cut by 0 bases, the J end by 6 bases, with 8 bases between. Germline CDR1 reads SEHNR; CDR2 reads FQNEAQ (reference sequence). CDR3 length: 14 amino acids. The CDR3 sequence is CASSLAGGDEKLFF. The CDR3 DNA reads as TGTGCCAGCAGCTTAGCAGGGGGAGATGAAAAACTGTTTTTT. Based on the CDR3 plus reference TRBV7-9 and TRBJ1-4, the full variable domain is DTGVSQNPRHKITKRGQNVTFRCDPISEHNRLYWYRQTLGQGPEFLTYFQNEAQLEKSRLLSDRFSAERPKGSFSTLEIQRTEQGDSAMYLCASSLAGGDEKLFFGSGTQLSVL.

This chain uses TRBV6-5 with TRBJ2-7; 8 nucleotides agree with TRBD1. The CDR3 has 12 residues. Per germline, CDR1 MNHEY and CDR2 SVGAGI. The ends lost 6 bases at V and 6 bases at J; junction bases unmatched: 4. Here the CDR3 DNA reads TGTGCCAGCAGGACGACAGGGGCCGAGCAGTACTTC. Its protein product is CASRTTGAEQYF.

This chain uses TRBV12-5 with TRBJ1-2; D remains unclear. V was pared by 2 bases and J by 4 bases, with 17 bases between. The CDR3 is made up of 16 amino acids. Germline CDR1 and CDR2: LGHNT and FRNRAP. The DNA for the CDR3 is TGTGCTAGTGGTTTGTCCCCCCGAGAACGTGGCTATGGCTACACCTTC. This codes for CASGLSPRERGYGYTF.

The V call is TRBV9, the J call TRBJ2-1, with TRBD1 identical over 9 bases. Germline CDR1 and CDR2: SGDLS and YYNGEE. The CDR3 is 15 amino acids. The V and J ends lost 1 base and 7 bases, in that order; junction bases with no gene match: 6. CDR3 sequence: CASSVLQGALNEQFF. The CDR3 nucleotides read TGTGCCAGCAGCGTACTACAGGGGGCTCTAAATGAGCAGTTCTTC.

The chain employs TRBV7-8 and TRBJ1-4; TRBD1 might be the D (5 bases). CDR1 is SGHVS and CDR2 is FQNEAQ in the germline V gene. This CDR3 has 17 amino acids. Deletions cut 0 bases from V and 3 bases from J, with 14 bases between. Here the CDR3 DNA reads TGTGCCAGCAGCTTAGCGGGTCAGGGCCGAGCTAATGAAAAACTGTTTTTT. Translating it yields CASSLAGQGRANEKLFF.

This sequence joins TRBV5-4 and TRBJ1-4; TRBD1 might be the D (6 bases). V lost 2 bases and J lost 8, with 10 bases in between. Looked up from germline, CDR1 is SGHNT and CDR2 is YYREEE (reference sequence). The CDR3 has 13 amino acids. The CDR3 sequence is CASSFPGQEKLFF. The CDR3 nucleotides are TGTGCCAGCAGCTTTCCCGGACAGGAAAAACTGTTTTTT.

The chain joins TRBV30 to TRBJ1-1, with 8 bases aligning to TRBD1. CDR3 length equals 14 residues. The junction had 4 bases not matched to a gene; V was cut back by 3 bases and J by 1 base. CDR1 is GTSNPN, CDR2 SVGIG, per germline (reference sequence). For the CDR3, the DNA is TGTGCCTGGAGCGGTGACAGGGGGAACACTGAAGCTTTCTTT. Amino acid sequence: CAWSGDRGNTEAFF.

The gene calls are TRBV7-2 and TRBJ2-6; D not certain. This CDR3 is 16 amino acids long. Germline values: CDR1 SGHTA, CDR2 FQGNSA. Trimming took off 1 base at V and 0 bases at J, with 7 bases between the two ends. DNA of the CDR3: TGTGCCAGCAGCTTAGGCCCGGGCTCTGGGGCCAACGTCCTGACTTTC. Translated: CASSLGPGSGANVLTF.

The rearrangement uses TRBV6-5 and TRBJ2-7; 9 nucleotides align to TRBD2. The CDR3 is made up of 14 amino acids. Germline V CDR1 and CDR2: MNHEY, SVGAGI. The J segment lost 3 bases and the V segment lost 6 bases, leaving 6 bases of the junction unmatched. This CDR3 is CASRQAGGNYEQYF. CDR3 DNA sequence: TGTGCCAGCAGGCAAGCGGGGGGCAACTACGAGCAGTACTTC.

The V call is TRBV6-5, the J call TRBJ1-5; D is possibly TRBD1 (6 bases). Per germline, CDR1 MNHEY and CDR2 SVGAGI. This CDR3 spans 14 amino acids. V dropped 2 bases and J dropped 2 bases, with 7 bases sitting between them. CDR3 sequence reads: CASSYGGGNQPQHF. DNA for the CDR3: TGTGCCAGCAGTTACGGGGGCGGCAATCAGCCCCAGCATTTT.

The V gene is TRBV28, the J gene TRBJ2-3; 10 bases match TRBD1. Trimming took 4 bases from V and 7 from J; bases not matched to a gene: 2. This CDR3 is 13 amino acids long. Germline CDR1 reads MDHEN; CDR2 reads SYDVKM. CDR3 sequence (DNA): TGTGCCAGCAGTTGGGACAGGGGAAATACGCAGTATTTT. Translating gives CASSWDRGNTQYF.

The chain combines TRBV5-1 with TRBJ2-3; 12 positions match TRBD2. CDR1 SGHRS and CDR2 YFSETQ come from the germline V gene. CDR3 length: 16 amino acids. V lost 1 base to trimming and J lost 4 bases; unmatched junction nucleotides: 4. CDR3 sequence: CASSLTPSGGADTQYF. The CDR3 DNA reads as TGCGCCAGCAGCTTGACGCCTAGCGGGGGGGCAGATACGCAGTATTTT. Drawing the rest from reference TRBV5-1 and TRBJ2-3, the complete variable domain is KAGVTQTPRYLIKTRGQQVTLSCSPISGHRSVSWYQQTPGQGLQFLFEYFSETQRNKGNFPGRFSGRQFSNSRSEMNVSTLELGDSALYLCASSLTPSGGADTQYFGPGTRLTVL.

This chain joins TRBV6-5 and TRBJ1-5, with D tentatively TRBD1 (5 bases). V was trimmed by 11 bases and J by 7 bases, leaving 15 bases between them. The CDR3 has 12 residues. In germline, CDR1 is MNHEY, CDR2 SVGAGI. Here the CDR3 DNA reads TGTGCCTCTGGGGGGTTGTCACAGCCCCAGCATTTT. It encodes CASGGLSQPQHF.

The gene calls are TRBV15 and TRBJ2-2; TRBD2 matches 10 bases. V lost 0 bases, J lost 6 bases, and 1 base stayed unmatched. Germline values: CDR1 LNHNV, CDR2 YYDKDF (reference sequence). This CDR3 is built from 15 residues. The CDR3 here is CATSRELAGSGELFF. CDR3 nucleotides: TGTGCCACCAGCAGAGAACTAGCGGGGTCCGGGGAGCTGTTTTTT. Complete variable domain (other parts from reference TRBV15 and TRBJ2-2): DAMVIQNPRYQVTQFGKPVTLSCSQTLNHNVMYWYQQKSSQAPKLLFHYYDKDFNNEADTPDNFQSRRPNTSFCFLDIRSPGLGDTAMYLCATSRELAGSGELFFGEGSRLTVL.